These T cell receptor beta chains were read from a single sample in a study of cytomegalovirus exposure and HLA in healthy donors. TCRdb keeps only in-frame clones here, not all; method: immunoSEQ multiplex PCR. The data contain some 140,000 clones, around 80% of them singletons. The source material was PBMCs. These receptors all come from a young man in good health and CMV-seropositive. Each CDR3 is given with its conserved first and last residue. The order of the fields is CDR3 protein, CDR3 DNA, D gene, V gene, clone size, J gene. D genes are given only for firm matches. Not all rows give a size; the values are once, few, many and, for expanded clones, a class.

CDR3: CASSDLFSYEQYF
DNA: TGTGCCAGCAGTGACCTCTTCTCCTACGAGCAGTACTTC
D: .
V: TRBV6-1
size: .
J: TRBJ2-7

CDR3: CASSYGGTEGTEAFF
DNA: TGTGCCAGCAGTTACGGAGGAACCGAGGGCACTGAAGCTTTCTTT
D: .
V: TRBV6-5
size: .
J: TRBJ1-1

CDR3: CASRNGQRLTGNTIYF
DNA: TGTGCCAGCAGGAACGGACAGCGGTTGACTGGAAACACCATATATTTT
D: .
V: TRBV28
size: .
J: TRBJ1-3

CDR3: CASSSRGGRAGDEQFF
DNA: TGTGCCAGCAGCTCCCGGGGCGGGAGGGCCGGTGATGAGCAGTTCTTC
D: TRBD2
V: TRBV9
size: .
J: TRBJ2-1

CDR3: CASSYAPTGNQETQYF
DNA: TGTGCCAGCAGTTACGCGCCCACAGGGAACCAAGAGACCCAGTACTTC
D: .
V: TRBV6-6
size: few
J: TRBJ2-5

CDR3: CASSLGQGAGKQFF
DNA: TGTGCCAGCAGCTTAGGACAGGGGGCAGGAAAGCAGTTCTTC
D: TRBD1
V: TRBV7-9
size: .
J: TRBJ2-1

CDR3: CASSGGTGGFLFF
DNA: TGTGCCAGCAGTGGAGGGACAGGGGGGTTTCTGTTTTTT
D: TRBD1
V: TRBV6-1
size: few
J: TRBJ1-4

CDR3: CASSDGTGDEKLFF
DNA: TGTGCCAGCAGTGATGGGACAGGGGACGAAAAACTGTTTTTT
D: TRBD1
V: TRBV2
size: .
J: TRBJ1-4

CDR3: CASSTLRQPTGELFF
DNA: TGTGCCAGCAGTACGCTAAGACAGCCCACCGGGGAGCTGTTTTTT
D: .
V: TRBV28
size: .
J: TRBJ2-2

CDR3: CAIMRQGGSYEQYF
DNA: TGTGCCATCATGCGACAGGGAGGCTCCTACGAGCAGTACTTC
D: .
V: TRBV10-3
size: .
J: TRBJ2-7

CDR3: CASSLAGQTTEAFF
DNA: TGCGCCAGCAGCTTGGCGGGACAAACGACTGAAGCTTTCTTT
D: .
V: TRBV5-1
size: .
J: TRBJ1-1